What follows are 26 T cell receptor beta chains derived from one specimen sequenced in a study of CD8+CD57+ T cells in acquired aplastic anemia. For CDR3 and TCR beta VDJ profiling, genomic DNA was the template used. TCRdb ran MiXCR on the reads and lists one entry per CDR3 protein. This repertoire shows roughly 130,000 distinct CDR3 sequences, 48% found once; its top ten account for 2% to 3%. Sequenced input: sorted CD4+, CD8+, or CD8+CD57+ T cells (not recorded which) from PBMCs. The receptors come from a human donor in good health, serving as a control.

V gene TRBV20-1 combines with J gene TRBJ2-7; 7 nucleotides match TRBD1. Germline V gene sequence: CDR1 DFQATT, CDR2 SNEGSKA (reference sequence). The CDR3 covers 12 residues. The chain's CDR3 is CTIHRDSYEQYF. The CDR3 region has the DNA TGCACTATACACCGGGACAGCTACGAGCAGTACTTC.

The table lists this clonotype with many counts. The chain employs TRBV7-2 and TRBJ2-7; tentatively, D is TRBD1 (6 bases). The V end was cut by 3 bases, the J end by 2 bases, with 11 bases between. Germline lookup yields CDR1 SGHTA and CDR2 FQGNSA. CDR3 size: 14 residues. CDR3 DNA sequence: TGTGCCAGCAGCTTGTTGACAGGCCCCTACGAGCAGTACTTC. Amino acids: CASSLLTGPYEQYF.

This clonotype has a handful of counts. The genes are TRBV20-1 and TRBJ2-7; TRBD2 matches at 15 bases. Germline V lookup: CDR1 DFQATT, CDR2 SNEGSKA (reference sequence). The CDR3 covers 17 residues. The V gene end was trimmed by 4 bases and the J gene end by 0 bases; junction bases not matched to a gene: 7. The CDR3, as DNA: TGCAGTGCTACCGGGACTAGCGGGAGGACTTTCTCCTACGAGCAGTACTTC. Translation gives CSATGTSGRTFSYEQYF.

This clonotype was counted ten times or more. The chain combines TRBV6-1 with TRBJ1-1; 7 bases align to TRBD1. Germline trimming cut 10 bases from V and 5 bases from J; bases unmatched to any gene: 7. Germline values: CDR1 MNHNS, CDR2 SASEGT. The CDR3 has 12 amino acids. DNA of the CDR3: TGTGCCACCCAACAGGGGTGGACTGAAGCTTTCTTT. Its translation: CATQQGWTEAFF.

This clonotype was observed a single time. This chain connects TRBV11-3 to TRBJ1-1, with D possibly matching TRBD1 (5 bases). CDR3 length equals 13 residues. Germline V CDR1 and CDR2: SGHNT, YENEEA. The V end lost 3 bases, the J end lost 6 bases, and 11 bases lay between the germline ends. The CDR3 reads CASSLGEDPEAFF. CDR3 coding DNA: TGTGCCAGCAGCTTGGGGGAGGACCCTGAAGCTTTCTTT.

This clonotype has only a few counts. The V gene is TRBV7-2, the J gene TRBJ1-2, with D hard to call. Germline-derived CDR1 and CDR2 are SGHTA and FQGNSA. Trimming shortened V by 3 bases and J by 7 bases, and 6 bases separated the two germline ends. The CDR3 extends over 11 amino acids. The CDR3 spells CASSLGSGYTF. The CDR3 DNA reads TGTGCCAGCAGCTTGGGGAGTGGCTACACCTTC.

This clonotype occurred many times. CDR3 residues: CASSLAGVNTEAFF. CDR3 in DNA: TGTGCCAGCAGCTTAGCGGGGGTAAACACTGAAGCTTTCTTT. V gene TRBV7-2 combines with J gene TRBJ1-1, with D possibly being TRBD1 (5 bases). V shed 0 bases and J shed 2 bases, with 7 bases lying between them. From germline, CDR1 is SGHTA and CDR2 FQGNSA. CDR3 size: 14 residues.

The rearrangement joins TRBV4-1 to TRBJ2-5; TRBD2 matches at 7 bases. V was pared by 3 bases and J by 5 bases, with 9 bases of the junction left unmatched. Germline V CDR1 and CDR2: MGHRA, YSYEKL. The CDR3 is made up of 15 amino acids. CDR3 loop: CASSQDWTGGETQYF. CDR3 coding DNA: TGCGCCAGCAGCCAGGATTGGACGGGAGGCGAGACCCAGTACTTC.

This clonotype was observed at least ten times. The chain combines TRBV20-1 with TRBJ2-5, with D possibly TRBD1 on 6 matching bases. The germline gives CDR1 DFQATT, CDR2 SNEGSKA (reference sequence). CDR3 length: 14 residues. Deletions cut 5 bases from V and 1 base from J, with 14 bases between. In DNA form, the CDR3 reads TGCAGTGCTCAACATACAGGGCCCCAAGAGACCCAGTACTTC. It yields the protein CSAQHTGPQETQYF.

V gene TRBV19 combines with J gene TRBJ1-2; TRBD1 aligns across 9 bases. Germline V CDR1 and CDR2: LNHDA, SQIVND (reference sequence). V was pared by 4 bases and J by 7 bases, with 10 bases of the junction left unmatched. This CDR3 spans 15 amino acids. The CDR3 loop reads CASSNGGQGFGGYTF. The CDR3, as DNA: TGTGCCAGTAGTAACGGGGGACAGGGATTTGGTGGCTACACCTTC.

This clonotype has at least ten counts. The V and J genes are TRBV6-2 or TRBV6-3 and TRBJ2-3; D call uncertain. V lost 1 base and J lost 2, with 7 bases in between. Per the germline V gene, CDR1 is MNHEY and CDR2 is SVGEGT. The CDR3 covers 14 residues. CDR3 amino acids: CASSYLGLTDTQYF. CDR3 nucleotide sequence: TGTGCCAGCAGTTACTTGGGCCTCACAGATACGCAGTATTTT.

This clonotype was detected many times. The gene calls are TRBV7-2 and TRBJ1-1; TRBD1 might be the D (5 bases). V lost 6 bases and J lost 0, with 14 bases in between. Per the germline V gene, CDR1 is SGHTA and CDR2 is FQGNSA. This CDR3 has 15 amino acids. The DNA for the CDR3 is TGTGCCAGCAGGTTGGGGGGAGGAGTGAACACTGAAGCTTTCTTT. Protein: CASRLGGGVNTEAFF.

This clonotype was seen only a few times. Possible read error: a much larger clone is one base away. The CDR3 DNA sequence: TGTGCCGGCAGCAACGGCCGGGGGCTTTTTTGGGGACAGTACTTC. This codes for CAGSNGRGLFWGQYF. The rearrangement uses TRBV12-3 or TRBV12-4 and TRBJ2-7; D assignment may be TRBD1 or TRBD2 (6 bases each). The CDR3 spans 15 residues.

This clonotype was seen a few times. The chain has TRBV2 and TRBJ2-7; a possible D gene is TRBD2 (6 bases). V lost 4 bases and J 2 bases, leaving 12 bases between the germline ends. The CDR3 runs to 14 residues. Germline loops: CDR1 SNHLY, CDR2 FYNNEI. This CDR3 is CASSGGGAPYEQYF. The CDR3 region has the DNA TGTGCCAGCAGTGGGGGCGGGGCCCCCTACGAGCAGTACTTC. The full variable domain, completed using reference TRBV2 and TRBJ2-7, is EPEVTQTPSHQVTQMGQEVILRCVPISNHLYFYWYRQILGQKVEFLVSFYNNEISEKSEIFDDQFSVERPDGSNFTLKIRSTKLEDSAMYFCASSGGGAPYEQYFGPGTRLTVT.

This clonotype was detected many times. V usage is TRBV19 and J usage is TRBJ2-1; 10 bases agree with TRBD2. This CDR3 is 19 amino acids long. Germline-derived CDR1 and CDR2 are LNHDA and SQIVND (reference sequence). J lost 3 bases, V lost 5 bases, and 16 bases had no gene match. CDR3 bases: TGTGCCAGTAGTCAACCACCGGGACTAGCGAATTCAAGCTACAATGAGCAGTTCTTC. Translated: CASSQPPGLANSSYNEQFF.

This clonotype was detected ten times or more. J is TRBJ1-2 and V is TRBV20-1, with TRBD1 matching over 7 bases. The trim removed 0 bases at V and 8 bases at J, leaving 9 bases unmatched. This CDR3 contains 14 residues. Germline V gives CDR1 DFQATT, CDR2 SNEGSKA (reference sequence). The CDR3 here is CSARDSLRGGGYTF. In nucleotides, the CDR3 is TGCAGTGCTAGAGATTCCCTCAGGGGGGGCGGCTACACCTTC.

Details on this clonotype: Germline is not matched at one junction end, which may reflect a read error. The chain links TRBV6-1 to TRBJ2-3; perhaps TRBD1 as D (6 bases). The CDR3 is 17 amino acids. Germline V lookup: CDR1 MNHNS, CDR2 SASEGT. CDR3: CASSPRGPGPSTDTQYF. In nucleotides, the CDR3 is TGTGCCAGCAGCCCCAGGGGCCCAGGTCCTAGCACGGATACGCAGTATTTT.

A few counts support this clonotype. The rearrangement joins TRBV10-3 to TRBJ2-2; 8 bases map to TRBD1. Germline assignment: CDR1 ENHRY and CDR2 SYGVKD. The CDR3 covers 15 residues. The ends lost 11 bases at V and 5 bases at J; junction bases unmatched: 13. The CDR3: CAGGGDRGDTGELFF. The CDR3 bases are TGTGCCGGGGGAGGAGACAGGGGTGATACCGGGGAGCTGTTTTTT.

This chain joins TRBV2 and TRBJ1-6; unclear D gene. Germline V lookup: CDR1 SNHLY, CDR2 FYNNEI. The V end was cut by 6 bases, the J end by 9 bases, with 12 bases between. The CDR3 sequence is 13 residues long. The CDR3 protein is CASREENGSPLHF. Here the CDR3 DNA reads TGTGCCAGCAGGGAGGAGAATGGTTCACCCCTCCACTTT.

This chain uses TRBV10-3 with TRBJ2-7, with D hard to call. Per the germline V gene, CDR1 is ENHRY and CDR2 is SYGVKD. Trimming took off 11 bases at V and 2 bases at J, with 10 bases between the two ends. The length of the CDR3 is 11 residues. The CDR3 reads CAVLRTYEQYF. CDR3 in DNA: TGTGCCGTCTTACGCACCTACGAGCAGTACTTC.

This clonotype was counted many times. The chain links TRBV6-4 to TRBJ2-1, with 11 bases that match TRBD2. Per germline, CDR1 MRHNA and CDR2 SNTAGT. The trim removed 1 base at V and 5 bases at J, leaving 1 base unmatched. The CDR3 covers 15 residues. Here the CDR3 DNA reads TGTGCCAGCAGTGACTATAGCGGGGGGGACAATGAGCAGTTCTTC. The encoded protein is CASSDYSGGDNEQFF.

This clonotype came up many times. The V and J genes are TRBV20-1 and TRBJ2-2; no firm D call. V lost 0 bases, J lost 5 bases, and 7 bases lay in between. Germline values: CDR1 DFQATT, CDR2 SNEGSKA (reference sequence). CDR3 length: 13 residues. The CDR3 coding sequence is TGCAGTGCTAGAGATCACCTTACCGGGGAGCTGTTTTTT. It encodes CSARDHLTGELFF.

This clonotype was counted at least ten times. The chain has TRBV7-9 and TRBJ1-6; D unclear. Trimming shortened V by 4 bases and J by 7 bases, and 8 bases separated the two germline ends. Germline V gene sequence: CDR1 SEHNR, CDR2 FQNEAQ (reference sequence). The length of the CDR3 is 13 residues. For the CDR3, the DNA is TGTGCCAGCAGCTCCCTCTGGAATTCACCCCTCCACTTT. Translating it yields CASSSLWNSPLHF. The variable domain in full, with the rest retrieved from reference TRBV7-9 and TRBJ1-6, is DTGVSQNPRHKITKRGQNVTFRCDPISEHNRLYWYRQTLGQGPEFLTYFQNEAQLEKSRLLSDRFSAERPKGSFSTLEIQRTEQGDSAMYLCASSSLWNSPLHFGNGTRLTVT.

The chain combines TRBV6-1 with TRBJ1-2, with 7 positions matching TRBD1. Germline V gene sequence: CDR1 MNHNS, CDR2 SASEGT. Trimming at V came to 6 bases and at J to 4 bases, leaving 11 bases not matched to a gene. This CDR3 contains 15 residues. CDR3: CASSFAGTEFYGYTF. DNA of the CDR3: TGTGCCAGCAGCTTCGCCGGGACAGAGTTCTATGGCTACACCTTC.

This clonotype ranks as medium-sized. This sequence joins TRBV10-3 and TRBJ2-7; 14 positions agree with TRBD2. Germline V CDR1 and CDR2: ENHRY, SYGVKD. This CDR3 is built from 16 residues. The trim removed 2 bases at V and 7 bases at J, leaving 7 bases unmatched. The CDR3, as DNA: TGTGCCATCAGTGAGCTCCGGACTAGCGGGGGGCAAGAGCAGTACTTC. Its protein is CAISELRTSGGQEQYF.

The rearrangement uses TRBV24-1 and TRBJ2-6; tentative D call: TRBD1 (6 bases). CDR1 KGHDR and CDR2 SFDVKD come from the germline V gene. V lost 3 bases to trimming and J lost 6 bases, with 14 bases between them. The CDR3 length is 16 residues. This CDR3 reads CATSDVTGTEANVLTF. DNA for the CDR3: TGTGCCACCAGTGATGTAACAGGGACCGAGGCCAACGTCCTGACTTTC.